This record covers a single TCR beta chain. The antigen remains undetermined. Sequencing was performed with immunoSEQ multiplex PCR; in TCRdb, only in-frame clones are kept and a portion is missing. The sample has 130,000 or so clones; nearly 90% are singletons. V was pared by 10 bases and J by 0 bases, with 9 bases between. The CDR3 loop spans 13 amino acids. Germline V gene sequence: CDR1 SNHLY, CDR2 FYNNEI. These data come from a study of cytomegalovirus exposure and HLA in healthy donors. Notes on the study in general: Subsequent analysis found a tendency for first-cohort TCR clusters to co-occur within the 120 or so validation repertoires. It was confirmed in vitro that a few of the CMV-associated chains were specific for CMV antigens. The study listed roughly 160 cytomegalovirus-associated TCR beta chains.

The donors were members of the approximately 130-subject validation cohort (separate from the approximately 670-subject first cohort). The sequence came from a woman between 18 and 29 years old in good health and CMV-seropositive. The sample was PBMCs. This chain links TRBV2 with TRBJ1-4; D is unresolved. The CDR3 bases are TGTGCCAACTCGATATCAACTAATGAAAAACTGTTTTTT. It codes for CANSISTNEKLFF.